What follows is one T cell receptor beta chain and its context. The sample comes from a study of T cell changes during pregnancy in multiple sclerosis. Germline CDR1 reads MNHEY; CDR2 reads SVGAGI. Trimming cost V 2 bases and J 6 bases, with 8 bases left between them. There are 14 residues in the CDR3. Only in-frame clones appear in the TCRdb table, and some are missing; sequencing was by immunoSEQ multiplex PCR. The sample includes 45,000 to 55,000 clones, 85% to 95% seen only once; the top ten take roughly 2.2%. The sequence was collected from a female donor with multiple sclerosis, enrolled in a pregnancy study. This chain links TRBV6-5 with TRBJ1-6, with a weak D call TRBD1 (5 bases). Material: peripheral blood, obtained in the third trimester of pregnancy. CDR3 nucleotides: TGTGCCAGCAGTTACGAAGGGGTTAATTCACCCCTCCACTTT. This sequence encodes CASSYEGVNSPLHF.